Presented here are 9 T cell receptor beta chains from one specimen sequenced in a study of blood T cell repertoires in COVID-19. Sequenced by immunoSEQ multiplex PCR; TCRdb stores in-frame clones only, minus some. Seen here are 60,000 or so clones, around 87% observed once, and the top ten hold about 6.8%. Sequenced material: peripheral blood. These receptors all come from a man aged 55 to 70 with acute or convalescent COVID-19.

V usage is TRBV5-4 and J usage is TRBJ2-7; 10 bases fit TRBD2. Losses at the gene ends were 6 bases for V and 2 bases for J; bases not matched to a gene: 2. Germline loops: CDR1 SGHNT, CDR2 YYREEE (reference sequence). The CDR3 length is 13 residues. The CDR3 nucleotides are TGTGCCAGCAAACTAGCGGGACCCTACGAGCAGTACTTC. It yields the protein CASKLAGPYEQYF.

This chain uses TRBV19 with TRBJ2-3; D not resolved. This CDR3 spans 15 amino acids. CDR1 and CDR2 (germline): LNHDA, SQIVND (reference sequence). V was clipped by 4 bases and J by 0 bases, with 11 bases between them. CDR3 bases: TGTGCCAGTAGTACCTGGGCCTCTAGCACAGATACGCAGTATTTT. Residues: CASSTWASSTDTQYF.

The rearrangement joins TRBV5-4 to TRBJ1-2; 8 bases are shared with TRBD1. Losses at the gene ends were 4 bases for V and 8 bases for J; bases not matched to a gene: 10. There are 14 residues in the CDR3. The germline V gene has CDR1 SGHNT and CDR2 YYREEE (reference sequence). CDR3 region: CASSVFQGAGGYTF. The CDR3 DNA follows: TGTGCCAGCAGCGTTTTCCAGGGGGCCGGGGGCTACACCTTC.

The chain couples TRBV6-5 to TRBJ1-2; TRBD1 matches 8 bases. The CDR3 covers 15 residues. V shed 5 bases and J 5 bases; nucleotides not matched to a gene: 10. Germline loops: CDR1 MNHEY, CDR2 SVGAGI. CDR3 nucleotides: TGTGCCAGCAGTACCTCCGGGACAGGACCTTATGGCTACACCTTC. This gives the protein CASSTSGTGPYGYTF.

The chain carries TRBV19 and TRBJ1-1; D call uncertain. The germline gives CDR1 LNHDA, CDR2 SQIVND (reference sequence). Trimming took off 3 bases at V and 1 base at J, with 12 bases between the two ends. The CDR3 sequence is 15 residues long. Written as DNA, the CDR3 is TGTGCCAGTAGTATCTCCGATACTCGGAACACTGAAGCTTTCTTT. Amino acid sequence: CASSISDTRNTEAFF.

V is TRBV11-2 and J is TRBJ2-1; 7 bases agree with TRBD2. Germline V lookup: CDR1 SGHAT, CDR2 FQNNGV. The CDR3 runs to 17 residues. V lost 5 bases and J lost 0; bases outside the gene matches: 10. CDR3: CASSPVGLADSYNEQFF. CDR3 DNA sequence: TGTGCCAGCAGCCCTGTGGGGCTAGCGGACTCCTACAATGAGCAGTTCTTC.

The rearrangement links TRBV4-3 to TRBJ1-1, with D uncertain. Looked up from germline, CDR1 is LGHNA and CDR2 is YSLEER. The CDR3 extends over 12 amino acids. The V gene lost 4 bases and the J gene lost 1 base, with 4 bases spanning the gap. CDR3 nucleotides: TGCGCCAGCAGCCCCCGGAACACTGAAGCTTTCTTT. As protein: CASSPRNTEAFF.

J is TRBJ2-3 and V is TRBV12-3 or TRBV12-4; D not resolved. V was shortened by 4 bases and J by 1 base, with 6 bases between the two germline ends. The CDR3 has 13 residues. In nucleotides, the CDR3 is TGTGCCAGCAGTTCACGAGGCACAGATACGCAGTATTTT. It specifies CASSSRGTDTQYF.

The CDR3 protein is CATSRGGGTANQPQHF. As DNA, the CDR3 is TGTGCCACCAGCAGAGGAGGAGGGACAGCCAATCAGCCCCAGCATTTT. The chain joins TRBV15 to TRBJ1-5, with 7 bases identical to TRBD1. The germline V gene encodes CDR1 LNHNV and CDR2 YYDKDF (reference sequence). The V and J ends lost 1 base and 3 bases, in that order; junction bases with no gene match: 6. The CDR3 spans 16 residues.